One and the same sample provided the 25 T cell receptor beta chains below, sequenced in a study of blood T cell repertoires in COVID-19. Some clones are missing from TCRdb's copy, which holds only in-frame ones; the method was immunoSEQ multiplex PCR. In the table there are under 35,000 clones, about 89% of which are singletons. Sequences were obtained from peripheral blood. Source of these receptors: a man between 65 and 85 years old with active COVID-19.

Concerning this clone itself: The same CDR3 also results from other DNA sequences found in this sample. The chain joins TRBV5-1 to TRBJ1-4; 8 bases line up with TRBD1. The germline V gene encodes CDR1 SGHRS and CDR2 YFSETQ. The junction had 0 bases not matched to a gene; V was cut back by 0 bases and J by 2 bases. The CDR3 consists of 15 residues. CDR3: CASSLAGGTNEKLFF. The CDR3 DNA is TGCGCCAGCAGCTTGGCAGGGGGCACTAATGAAAAACTGTTTTTT.

The gene calls are TRBV9 and TRBJ2-5; D might be TRBD1 (6 bases). V lost 2 bases, J lost 2 bases, and 13 bases lay in between. Germline CDR1 is SGDLS and CDR2 is YYNGEE. This CDR3 has 15 residues. CDR3: CASSVGQKNQETQYF. CDR3 bases: TGTGCCAGCAGCGTTGGACAGAAAAATCAAGAGACCCAGTACTTC.

This sequence joins TRBV18 and TRBJ2-2, with 8 nucleotides matching TRBD1. V was pared by 5 bases and J by 5 bases, with 7 bases of the junction left unmatched. The CDR3 covers 15 residues. CDR1 is KGHSH and CDR2 is LQKENI in the germline V gene. The DNA for the CDR3 is TGTGCCAGCTCAGTCGGGACAGGTTGGACCGGGGAGCTGTTTTTT. Protein product: CASSVGTGWTGELFF.

The V call is TRBV11-2, the J call TRBJ2-5, with D possibly TRBD1 on 6 matching bases. Trimming took off 3 bases at V and 1 base at J, with 15 bases between the two ends. Per germline, CDR1 SGHAT and CDR2 FQNNGV. The CDR3 covers 16 residues. Here the CDR3 DNA reads TGTGCCAGCAGCTTTTGGGTCGGCAGGGGCCAAGAGACCCAGTACTTC. Protein product: CASSFWVGRGQETQYF. Drawing the rest from reference TRBV11-2 and TRBJ2-5, the complete variable domain is EAGVAQSPRYKIIEKRQSVAFWCNPISGHATLYWYQQILGQGPKLLIQFQNNGVVDDSQLPKDRFSAERLKGVDSTLKIQPAKLEDSAVYLCASSFWVGRGQETQYFGPGTRLLVL.

V usage is TRBV6-5 and J usage is TRBJ1-2, with TRBD1 as a possible D gene (6 bases). Germline V lookup: CDR1 MNHEY, CDR2 SVGAGI. The CDR3 consists of 13 residues. V was cut by 7 bases and J by 2 bases, with 11 bases left in between. This chain's CDR3 is CASTDRLNYGYTF. CDR3 nucleotides: TGTGCCAGCACGGACAGATTAAACTATGGCTACACCTTC.

The chain combines TRBV7-9 with TRBJ2-5, with 11 bases aligning to TRBD1. The V and J ends lost 4 bases and 2 bases, in that order; junction bases with no gene match: 9. CDR1 and CDR2 (germline): SEHNR, FQNEAQ (reference sequence). CDR3 size: 17 residues. The CDR3 loop reads CASSSSPGTGGQETQYF. DNA of the CDR3: TGTGCCAGCAGCTCTAGCCCTGGGACAGGGGGACAAGAGACCCAGTACTTC.

This chain joins TRBV30 and TRBJ1-5; tentative D call: TRBD1 (5 bases). The CDR3 runs to 13 residues. CDR1 is GTSNPN, CDR2 SVGIG, per germline (reference sequence). The V and J ends lost 3 bases and 1 base respectively, with 7 bases between them. CDR3 DNA sequence: TGTGCCTGGAGCGGGGGGAGCAATCAGCCCCAGCATTTT. Translating it yields CAWSGGSNQPQHF.

In its sample, this clone was seen once. This chain links TRBV5-5 with TRBJ2-1, with unresolved D. Germline loops: CDR1 SGHKS, CDR2 YYEKEE (reference sequence). Trimming left V 0 bases short and J 4 bases short, with 8 bases between. This CDR3 has 14 amino acids. As DNA, the CDR3 is TGTGCCAGCAGCTTGGATCAGGCTTACAATGAGCAGTTCTTC. Translation: CASSLDQAYNEQFF.

The chain employs TRBV6-4 and TRBJ2-1, with 12 nucleotides matching TRBD2. Germline V CDR1 and CDR2: MRHNA, SNTAGT. The CDR3 is made up of 15 amino acids. J lost 7 bases, V lost 4 bases, and 5 bases had no gene match. CDR3 DNA sequence: TGTGCCAGCAGTGGCCAAACTAGCGGGGGGAATGAGCAGTTCTTC. Translation gives CASSGQTSGGNEQFF.

The chain links TRBV7-9 to TRBJ2-7; 7 bases fit TRBD2. V trimming: 5 bases; J trimming: 9 bases; junction bases outside the gene matches: 10. The germline CDR1 and CDR2 sequences are SEHNR and FQNEAQ (reference sequence). The CDR3 runs 13 residues. The CDR3 loop is CASSGRVSQAQYF. CDR3 bases: TGTGCCAGCAGCGGGAGGGTCTCTCAGGCGCAGTACTTC.

The chain employs TRBV5-6 and TRBJ2-1; 9 nucleotides line up with TRBD1. The CDR3 covers 14 residues. The germline V gene has CDR1 SGHDT and CDR2 YYEEEE. The V segment lost 2 bases and the J segment 9 bases; nucleotides outside the gene matches: 6. DNA of the CDR3: TGTGCCAGCAGCTTCGGGACAGGGTACTCTGAGCAGTTCTTC. It is translated as CASSFGTGYSEQFF. The full variable domain, in which reference TRBV5-6 and TRBJ2-1 provide the parts outside the CDR3, is DAGVTQSPTHLIKTRGQQVTLRCSPKSGHDTVSWYQQALGQGPQFIFQYYEEEERQRGNFPDRFSGHQFPNYSSELNVNALLLGDSALYLCASSFGTGYSEQFFGPGTRLTVL.

J is TRBJ1-2 and V is TRBV14; D unresolved. The V end lost 0 bases, the J end lost 7 bases, and 9 bases lay between the germline ends. Germline CDR1 SGHDN, CDR2 FVKESK. CDR3 length: 13 amino acids. The CDR3: CASSQDVRVGYTF. As DNA, the CDR3 is TGTGCCAGCAGCCAAGATGTACGGGTTGGCTACACCTTC.

This clone was counted a single time. The chain combines TRBV7-9 with TRBJ2-7, with D maybe TRBD1 (5 bases). The CDR3 loop spans 13 amino acids. CDR1 and CDR2 (germline): SEHNR, FQNEAQ (reference sequence). V was pared by 6 bases and J by 3 bases, with 12 bases between. CDR3 nucleotide sequence: TGTGCCAGCAGGCTTGGGGCAAACTACGAGCAGTACTTC. This gives the protein CASRLGANYEQYF.

This clone was picked up one time. The chain is built from TRBV2 and TRBJ2-2; TRBD2 might be the D (6 bases). This CDR3 is 15 amino acids long. CDR1 SNHLY and CDR2 FYNNEI come from the germline V gene. Trimming cost V 5 bases and J 1 base, with 11 bases left between them. In nucleotides, the CDR3 is TGTGCCAGCAGTTCCGGGACTGTGAACACCGGGGAGCTGTTTTTT. Translated: CASSSGTVNTGELFF.

The V call is TRBV4-1, the J call TRBJ2-3, with D hard to call. Germline V gene data show CDR1 as MGHRA and CDR2 as YSYEKL. The CDR3 has 13 residues. V shed 1 base and J shed 5 bases, with 7 bases lying between them. The CDR3: CASSQVERDTQYF. CDR3 nucleotide sequence: TGCGCCAGCAGCCAAGTTGAGCGAGATACGCAGTATTTT.

This chain joins TRBV5-4 and TRBJ2-1; 11 nucleotides align to TRBD2. The junction had 6 bases not matched to a gene; V was cut back by 4 bases and J by 0 bases. Germline V gene lookup returns CDR1 SGHNT and CDR2 YYREEE (reference sequence). The CDR3 loop spans 17 amino acids. The CDR3 loop is CASSPGLAGHSYNEQFF. In nucleotides, the CDR3 is TGTGCCAGCAGCCCAGGACTAGCGGGCCACTCCTACAATGAGCAGTTCTTC.

J is TRBJ2-1 and V is TRBV5-4; a possible D gene is TRBD2 (5 bases). With 2 bases removed from V and 8 bases from J, the gap between germline ends came to 14 bases. Germline CDR1 is SGHNT and CDR2 is YYREEE (reference sequence). This CDR3 is built from 14 residues. The CDR3 protein is CASSLGGYGDEQFF. For the CDR3, the DNA is TGTGCCAGCAGCTTAGGTGGGTACGGGGATGAGCAGTTCTTC.

The V and J genes are TRBV28 and TRBJ2-7, with D unclear. The CDR3 has 13 residues. V was pared by 3 bases and J by 3 bases, with 9 bases between. From germline, CDR1 is MDHEN and CDR2 SYDVKM. The CDR3 bases are TGTGCCAGCAGTTTCGACGGGTACTACGAGCAGTACTTC. Protein sequence: CASSFDGYYEQYF. Looking up the rest from reference TRBV28 and TRBJ2-7 gives the full variable domain: DVKVTQSSRYLVKRTGEKVFLECVQDMDHENMFWYRQDPGLGLRLIYFSYDVKMKEKGDIPEGYSVSREKKERFSLILESASTNQTSMYLCASSFDGYYEQYFGPGTRLTVT.

In nucleotides, the CDR3 is TGTGCCAGCAGCTTGTTGTCAGGTGTGTCCGGGGAGCTGTTTTTT. Its translation is CASSLLSGVSGELFF. This chain links TRBV5-5 with TRBJ2-2; D gene uncertain. The CDR3 has 15 amino acids. V gave up 1 base and J gave up 6 bases, with 13 bases separating them. CDR1 and CDR2 from the germline V gene are SGHKS and YYEKEE (reference sequence).

The chain recombines TRBV29-1 with TRBJ2-1, with TRBD1 as a possible D gene (5 bases). V gave up 6 bases and J gave up 0 bases, with 12 bases separating them. The CDR3 has 14 amino acids. Germline CDR1 and CDR2: SQVTM and ANQGSEA. The CDR3 is CSVSREDSYNEQFF. The CDR3, as DNA: TGCAGCGTCAGCAGGGAAGACTCCTACAATGAGCAGTTCTTC.

The chain is built from TRBV6-6 and TRBJ2-3; the D gene is possibly TRBD1 (6 bases). Germline V lookup: CDR1 MNHNY, CDR2 SVGAGI (reference sequence). The length of the CDR3 is 17 residues. V lost 6 bases, J lost 0 bases, and 19 bases lay in between. Here the CDR3 reads CASRRAQGKTSTDTQYF. Here the CDR3 DNA reads TGTGCCAGCAGACGAGCCCAGGGGAAAACTAGCACAGATACGCAGTATTTT.

The chain uses TRBV6-5 and TRBJ1-5, with D unresolved. There are 12 residues in the CDR3. The germline CDR1 and CDR2 sequences are MNHEY and SVGAGI. The V end lost 7 bases, the J end lost 7 bases, and 11 bases lay between the germline ends. As DNA, the CDR3 is TGTGCCAGCATGAAGGCGGGCCAGCCCCAGCATTTT. Its protein is CASMKAGQPQHF.

Sample share makes this clone medium-sized. Other DNA variants within this sample encode the same CDR3. V is TRBV6-2 or TRBV6-3 and J is TRBJ1-5, with D possibly being TRBD1 (5 bases). Germline CDR1 is MNHEY and CDR2 is SVGEGT. CDR3 length equals 14 residues. The germline V and J ends were trimmed by 6 bases and 4 bases, with 13 bases remaining between them. The CDR3 reads CASSRRGDNQPQHF. The CDR3 DNA is TGTGCCAGCAGCCGACGGGGGGATAATCAGCCCCAGCATTTT.

The chain couples TRBV5-1 to TRBJ1-6; TRBD1 agrees at 8 bases. The junction had 5 bases not matched to a gene; V was cut back by 4 bases and J by 5 bases. Germline CDR1 is SGHRS and CDR2 is YFSETQ. The CDR3 is made up of 15 amino acids. CDR3 DNA: TGCGCCAGCAGCCATGGGACAGGAGATAATTCACCCCTCCACTTT. This translates into CASSHGTGDNSPLHF.

In its sample, this clone was seen a few times. V is TRBV4-2 and J is TRBJ1-5; D not certain. The germline V gene encodes CDR1 LGHNA and CDR2 YNFKEQ. Trimming took off 5 bases at V and 3 bases at J, with 14 bases between the two ends. There are 15 residues in the CDR3. The CDR3 coding sequence is TGTGCCAGCAGCTCCCTCCGGGGTAACAATCAGCCCCAGCATTTT. This codes for CASSSLRGNNQPQHF.